This TCR beta chain was sequenced for a study of T cells in Graves' hyperthyroidism and ophthalmopathy. Germline V gene lookup returns CDR1 SGHRS and CDR2 YFSETQ. The CDR3 covers 16 residues. Losses at the gene ends were 0 bases for V and 3 bases for J; bases not matched to a gene: 5. PBMCs stemmed from around 10 ml fresh peripheral blood. This clonotype was seen more than once but under ten times. Amplification yielded TCR beta CDR3 regions, with RNA transcripts as the source. The HTBI primer set was used in a first-round RT-PCR of the TCR CDR3. TCRdb itself ran the multiplex PCR reads through MiXCR, one entry per CDR3 protein. The sample has around 540,000 distinct CDR3 sequences, about 16% seen once.

The sample comprised blood. This TCR derives from a woman in her twenties or thirties with Graves' ophthalmopathy. The chain is built from TRBV5-1 and TRBJ2-2; 7 bases line up with TRBD2. CDR3: CASSLADRGDTGELFF. As DNA, the CDR3 is TGCGCCAGCAGCTTGGCTGACCGGGGGGACACCGGGGAGCTGTTTTTT.